The 2 T cell receptor beta chains reported below all come from one sample, sequenced in a study of response to subunit inactivated influenza vaccine. TCRdb called the RT-PCR reads again in MiXCR, with one record for every CDR3 protein. Here the sample spans under 850,000 distinct CDR3 sequences, 15% to 20% being singletons. Source: PBMCs from blood, taken 5 days after vaccination. The receptors derive from a man in his forties or fifties who received an inactivated influenza vaccine.

This clonotype was seen only a few times. The genes are TRBV7-2 and TRBJ2-1, with D unresolved. V was pared by 1 base and J by 7 bases, with 8 bases between. Germline lookup yields CDR1 SGHTA and CDR2 FQGNSA. The CDR3 is 13 residues long. The CDR3 loop is CASSLVSLNEQFF. CDR3 DNA sequence: TGTGCCAGCAGCTTAGTAAGTCTTAATGAGCAGTTCTTC.

This clonotype was counted a few times. The chain couples TRBV5-1 to TRBJ2-7; the D gene is possibly TRBD2 (6 bases). CDR1 SGHRS and CDR2 YFSETQ come from the germline V gene. The CDR3 sequence is 14 residues long. V was clipped by 0 bases and J by 4 bases, with 11 bases between them. In DNA form, the CDR3 reads TGCGCCAGCAGCTTGGCGGGGGTTTGGTACGAGCAGTACTTC. Its translation is CASSLAGVWYEQYF.